This is a list of T cell receptor beta chains from one sample in a study of memory CD4+ T cells and cytomegalovirus serostatus. TCRdb's table, derived via immunoSEQ multiplex PCR, lists solely in-frame clones and lacks some. This sample has tens of thousands of clones, with less than 85% found just once. Sequencing was carried out using memory CD4+ T cells from blood. The receptors come from an adult in good health and CMV-seronegative. CDR3s include the opening cysteine and the closing phenylalanine or tryptophan. The D gene is left open where the match is weak. The size entry is marked missing in some rows and otherwise reads once, few, many or a size class.

abundance | j_gene | len | v_gene | d_gene | CDR3aa
NA | TRBJ2-5 | 15 | TRBV28 | TRBD1 | CASSLWGQGQETQYF
NA | TRBJ1-1 | 13 | TRBV11-2 | NA | CASSLGANTEAFF
NA | TRBJ2-7 | 14 | TRBV19 | TRBD2 | CASSPKRGTYEQYF
NA | TRBJ2-7 | 15 | TRBV28 | TRBD2 | CASSLGLAEADEQYF
few | TRBJ1-1 | 15 | TRBV5-8 | NA | CASCRTGILNTEAFF
NA | TRBJ2-3 | 14 | TRBV11-3 | TRBD1 | CASSPTGLGDTQYF
once | TRBJ2-1 | 17 | TRBV7-2 | TRBD2 | CASSVHPLAGGDNEQFF
few | TRBJ1-3 | 17 | TRBV28 | TRBD1 | CASSLTGGGNVGNTIYF
NA | TRBJ2-5 | 13 | TRBV30 | NA | CAWSGTKGQTQYF
NA | TRBJ1-1 | 14 | TRBV5-8 | TRBD1 | CASSLAGQASEAFF
medium-sized | TRBJ1-2 | 12 | TRBV7-9 | NA | CASSLDWGGYTF
few | TRBJ2-1 | 17 | TRBV5-1 | NA | CASSLELSGAGRNEQFF
NA | TRBJ1-5 | 14 | TRBV6-6 | NA | CASRPDGAVKPQHF
NA | TRBJ2-3 | 19 | TRBV5-5 | TRBD2 | CASSPEISTSGSPTNTQYF
few | TRBJ1-1 | 12 | TRBV30 | NA | CAWSRRTTEAFF
NA | TRBJ2-3 | 14 | TRBV12-5 | NA | CASGLGLGRDTQYF
NA | TRBJ2-4 | 13 | TRBV6-5 | TRBD1 | CASRKDQGDIQYF
NA | TRBJ2-5 | 16 | TRBV5-1 | NA | CASSLGRVIEKETQYF
NA | TRBJ1-2 | 14 | TRBV28 | TRBD1 | CASSSGGANYGYTF
NA | TRBJ1-1 | 13 | TRBV11-3 | NA | CASSLSVGTEAFF
NA | TRBJ1-5 | 13 | TRBV30 | TRBD1 | CAWSTGGNQPQHF
once | TRBJ2-7 | 15 | TRBV7-8 | NA | CASSYRADLSYEQYF
NA | TRBJ1-1 | 15 | TRBV18 | NA | CASSGGQQLNTEAFF
NA | TRBJ1-2 | 15 | TRBV19 | TRBD1 | CASSSRDRKWGGYTF
once | TRBJ2-5 | 15 | TRBV7-6 | TRBD2 | CASSLGLAGRETQYF
NA | TRBJ2-2 | 15 | TRBV30 | TRBD1 | CAWRSLAGGTGELFF
NA | TRBJ1-4 | 12 | TRBV11-2 | NA | CASSFEGEKLFF
NA | TRBJ1-3 | 14 | TRBV11-2 | NA | CASSSRLAGNTIYF
NA | TRBJ2-5 | 15 | TRBV5-6 | NA | CASSLGLEQQETQYF
NA | TRBJ2-1 | 16 | TRBV6-1 | TRBD1 | CASSEDPGQGVYEQFF
NA | TRBJ1-3 | 12 | TRBV5-1 | NA | CASRADGNTIYF
NA | TRBJ1-2 | 14 | TRBV19 | NA | CASSQPGGGGGYTF
few | TRBJ2-7 | 14 | TRBV7-9 | NA | CASSLSSNPYEQYF
NA | TRBJ1-4 | 14 | TRBV30 | TRBD1 | CAWRTGTGDQKLFF
NA | TRBJ1-6 | 15 | TRBV27 | NA | CASSSRVLDNSPLHF
NA | TRBJ1-5 | 15 | TRBV7-8 | NA | CASSRGGVAGQPQHF
NA | TRBJ1-2 | 14 | TRBV28 | TRBD1 | CASSATGLIYGYTF
NA | TRBJ2-1 | 15 | TRBV7-2 | TRBD2 | CASSLIPGGQGEQFF
once | TRBJ2-7 | 15 | TRBV6-1 | NA | CASNKAPDPFYEQYF
NA | TRBJ2-2 | 15 | TRBV9 | NA | CASSPDGHFTGELFF
NA | TRBJ2-1 | 16 | TRBV28 | TRBD2 | CASSPYSGGHYNEQFF
NA | TRBJ1-2 | 13 | TRBV5-6 | NA | CASSLSRVRGYTF
NA | TRBJ1-2 | 14 | TRBV2 | NA | CASSVGASNYGYTF
NA | TRBJ1-1 | 15 | TRBV11-2 | TRBD1 | CASSLEPGGNTEAFF
few | TRBJ2-5 | 16 | TRBV19 | TRBD1 | CASSPLGQGGQETQYF
NA | TRBJ1-1 | 16 | TRBV18 | NA | CASSPTTGQLNTEAFF
NA | TRBJ1-5 | 18 | TRBV21-1 | NA | CASSPRGYLNFSNQPQHF
NA | TRBJ2-5 | 14 | TRBV7-6 | NA | CASSLTAAGETQYF
medium-sized | TRBJ2-2 | 15 | TRBV9 | TRBD2 | CASSSFGGAIGELFF
NA | TRBJ1-2 | 14 | TRBV19 | TRBD1 | CASSIGTGSDGYTF
NA | TRBJ2-3 | 16 | TRBV19 | NA | CASSIGTNRVTDTQYF
few | TRBJ2-7 | 11 | TRBV20-1 | NA | CSAAGTYEQYF
once | TRBJ1-1 | 14 | TRBV14 | NA | CASSQVGASTEAFF